This TCR beta chain originates from a study of blood T cells in healthy people across ages. The CDR3 sequence is 15 residues long. Trimming removed 0 bases at V and 1 base at J, with 9 bases between. Germline CDR1 LGHNA, CDR2 YSLEER. This clonotype was recorded many times. The target antigen is unknown. Study-wide findings and caveats: Using unsorted PBMCs precluded a conclusive naive versus antigen-experienced comparison.

A second about 7 to 11 cycle PCR used barcoded and J-beta primers. TCRdb reprocessed the 5' RACE reads via MiXCR and lists one record per CDR3 protein. Among 1.5 million to 2 million distinct CDR3 sequences listed, 49% were seen once. The source is a woman aged 35 to 49 in good health. This sequence joins TRBV4-3 and TRBJ1-2; no clear D. The sample was blood. The CDR3 DNA is TGCGCCAGCAGCCAAGATTTAGATAATAACTATGGCTACACCTTC. Translation gives CASSQDLDNNYGYTF.